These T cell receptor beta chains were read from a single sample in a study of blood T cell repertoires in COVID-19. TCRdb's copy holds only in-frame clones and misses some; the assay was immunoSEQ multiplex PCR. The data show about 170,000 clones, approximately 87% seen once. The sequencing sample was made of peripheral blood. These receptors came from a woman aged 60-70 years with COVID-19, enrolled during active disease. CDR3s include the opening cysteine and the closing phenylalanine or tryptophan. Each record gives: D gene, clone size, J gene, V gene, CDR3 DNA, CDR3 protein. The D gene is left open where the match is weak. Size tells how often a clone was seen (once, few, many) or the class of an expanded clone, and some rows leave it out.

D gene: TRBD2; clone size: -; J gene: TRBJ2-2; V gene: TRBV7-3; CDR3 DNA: TGTGCCAGCAGATCGGGGACTAGCGGGAGGCCAGGGGAGCTGTTTTTT; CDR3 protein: CASRSGTSGRPGELFF
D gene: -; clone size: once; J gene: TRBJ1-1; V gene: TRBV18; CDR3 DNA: TGTGCCAGCTCACCAGGACAGTTGAACACTGAAGCTTTCTTT; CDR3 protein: CASSPGQLNTEAFF
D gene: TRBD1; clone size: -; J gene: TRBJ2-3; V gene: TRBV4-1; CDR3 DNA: TGCGCCAGCAGCCAAGCTCCCGGAGCCGGACAGGGCCGCGATACGCAGTATTTT; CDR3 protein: CASSQAPGAGQGRDTQYF
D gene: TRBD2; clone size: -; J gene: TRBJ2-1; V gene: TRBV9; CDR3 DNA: TGTGCCAGCAGCGCGAGCGGGAGATCCTACAATGAGCAGTTCTTC; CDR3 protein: CASSASGRSYNEQFF
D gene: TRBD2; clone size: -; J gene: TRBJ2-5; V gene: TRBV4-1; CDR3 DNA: TGCGCCAGCAGCCTAACTAGCGGGAGGGAGACCCAGTACTTC; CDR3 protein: CASSLTSGRETQYF
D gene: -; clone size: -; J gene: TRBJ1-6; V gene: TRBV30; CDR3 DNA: TGTGCCTGGGGGGAAACTCCGCGGCCCCTCCACTTT; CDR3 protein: CAWGETPRPLHF
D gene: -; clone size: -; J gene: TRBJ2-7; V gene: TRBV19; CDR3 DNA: TGTGCCAGTAGTAGGCAGAACTACGAGCAGTACTTC; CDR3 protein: CASSRQNYEQYF
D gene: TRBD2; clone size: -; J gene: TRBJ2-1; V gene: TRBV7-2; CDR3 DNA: TGTGCCAGCAGCTTAGTTCTAGCGGGGGACAATGAGCAGTTCTTC; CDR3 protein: CASSLVLAGDNEQFF
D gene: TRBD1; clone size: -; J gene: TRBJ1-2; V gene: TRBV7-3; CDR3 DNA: TGTGCCAGCAGCGCCGGGACAGGCCTCTATGGCTACACCTTC; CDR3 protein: CASSAGTGLYGYTF
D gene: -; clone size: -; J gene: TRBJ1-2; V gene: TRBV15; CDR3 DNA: TGTGCCACCAGCAGAGGACAGAACTATGGCTACACCTTC; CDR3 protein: CATSRGQNYGYTF
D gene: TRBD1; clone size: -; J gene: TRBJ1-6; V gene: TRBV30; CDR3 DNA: TGTGCCTGGAGTGTTGGGGGGACAGGGATAATTCAGGCACCCCTCCACTTT; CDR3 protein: CAWSVGGTGIIQAPLHF
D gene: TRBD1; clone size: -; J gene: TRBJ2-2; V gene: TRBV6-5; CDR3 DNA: TGTGCCAGCAGTTACCAGACAGGGGGAACCGGGGAGCTGTTTTTT; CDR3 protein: CASSYQTGGTGELFF
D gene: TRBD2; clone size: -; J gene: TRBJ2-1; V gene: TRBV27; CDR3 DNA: TGTGCCAGCAGCAACCCGGGACTAGTTTTGAATGAGCAGTTCTTC; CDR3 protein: CASSNPGLVLNEQFF